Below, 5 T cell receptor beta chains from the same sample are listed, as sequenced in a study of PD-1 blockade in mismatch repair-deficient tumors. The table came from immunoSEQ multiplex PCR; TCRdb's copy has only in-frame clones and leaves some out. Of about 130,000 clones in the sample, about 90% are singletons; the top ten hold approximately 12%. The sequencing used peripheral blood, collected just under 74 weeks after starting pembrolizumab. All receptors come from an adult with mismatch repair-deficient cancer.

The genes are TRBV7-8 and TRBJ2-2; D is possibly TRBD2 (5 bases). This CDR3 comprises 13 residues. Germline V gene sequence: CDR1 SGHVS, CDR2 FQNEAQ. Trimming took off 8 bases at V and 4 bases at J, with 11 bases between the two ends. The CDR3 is CASVWAGTGELFF. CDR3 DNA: TGTGCCAGCGTTTGGGCGGGCACCGGGGAGCTGTTTTTT. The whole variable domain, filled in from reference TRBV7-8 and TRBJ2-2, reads GAGVSQSPRYKVAKRGQDVALRCDPISGHVSLFWYQQALGQGPEFLTYFQNEAQLDKSGLPSDRFFAERPEGSVSTLKIQRTQQEDSAVYLCASVWAGTGELFFGEGSRLTVL.

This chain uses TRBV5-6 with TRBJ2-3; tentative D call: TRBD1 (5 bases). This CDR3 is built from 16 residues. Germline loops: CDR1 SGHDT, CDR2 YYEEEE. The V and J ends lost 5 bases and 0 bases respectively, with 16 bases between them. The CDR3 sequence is CASRSETAFSTDTQYF. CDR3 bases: TGTGCCAGCAGATCGGAGACAGCGTTTAGCACAGATACGCAGTATTTT.

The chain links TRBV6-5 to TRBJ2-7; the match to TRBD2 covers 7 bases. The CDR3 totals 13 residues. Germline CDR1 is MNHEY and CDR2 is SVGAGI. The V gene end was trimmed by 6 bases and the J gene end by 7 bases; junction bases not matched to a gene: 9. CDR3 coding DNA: TGTGCCAGCAGCCCTGACTCGCGGGAGGAGCAGTACTTC. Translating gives CASSPDSREEQYF.

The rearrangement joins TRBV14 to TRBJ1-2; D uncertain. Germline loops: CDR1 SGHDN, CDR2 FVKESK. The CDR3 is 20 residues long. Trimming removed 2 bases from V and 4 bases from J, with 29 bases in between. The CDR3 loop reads CASSQSAWGDSPYFLYGYTF. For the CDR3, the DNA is TGTGCCAGCAGCCAATCCGCTTGGGGAGACTCCCCGTATTTCCTCTATGGCTACACCTTC.

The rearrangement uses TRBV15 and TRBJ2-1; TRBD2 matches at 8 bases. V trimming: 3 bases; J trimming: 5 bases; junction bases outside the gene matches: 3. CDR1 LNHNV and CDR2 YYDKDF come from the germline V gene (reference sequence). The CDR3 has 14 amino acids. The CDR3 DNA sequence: TGTGCCACCAGCAGGGGGACTAGAGACAATGAGCAGTTCTTC. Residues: CATSRGTRDNEQFF.